The 21 T cell receptor beta chains in this list originate from one sample, sequenced in a study of blood T cell repertoires in COVID-19. The repertoire was sequenced with immunoSEQ multiplex PCR; TCRdb's copy has only in-frame clones and lacks some. Among roughly 270,000 clones, 80% to 85% were seen once, and the ten largest hold roughly 4.7%. Sequencing was carried out using PBMCs or T cells enriched from blood (not recorded which). The receptors here all came from a man aged 40-50 years who had been exposed to COVID-19.

About this clone: At one of its ends the junction is not consistent with the germline gene, which may arise from a read error. This sequence joins TRBV19 and TRBJ2-5; possible D gene TRBD2, 5 bases. The CDR3 is 14 amino acids. Looked up from germline, CDR1 is LNHDA and CDR2 is SQIVND (reference sequence). The CDR3 DNA sequence: TGTGCCAGTAGTTGGACTGACCGTGGAGAGATCCAGTACTTC. Protein: CASSWTDRGEIQYF.

In regard to this clone: This same CDR3 is encoded by further DNA sequences in the sample. The gene calls are TRBV7-9 and TRBJ2-5; unclear D gene. Trimming pared 4 bases from V and 5 bases from J, leaving 5 bases between. Germline V gene lookup returns CDR1 SEHNR and CDR2 FQNEAQ (reference sequence). This CDR3 has 11 amino acids. The CDR3 region has the DNA TGTGCCAGCAGCTCCGAGGAGACCCAGTACTTC. Translation gives CASSSEETQYF. The variable domain in full, completed from reference TRBV7-9 and TRBJ2-5, reads DTGVSQNPRHKITKRGQNVTFRCDPISEHNRLYWYRQTLGQGPEFLTYFQNEAQLEKSRLLSDRFSAERPKGSFSTLEIQRTEQGDSAMYLCASSSEETQYFGPGTRLLVL.

CDR3 DNA sequence: TGTGCCTGGACCCGGGACTGGGGGGCCGGGGAGCTGTTTTTT. Protein sequence: CAWTRDWGAGELFF. The V gene is TRBV30, the J gene TRBJ2-2; possibly TRBD2 for D (6 bases). Trimming shortened V by 4 bases and J by 6 bases, and 15 bases separated the two germline ends. Germline CDR1 is GTSNPN and CDR2 is SVGIG (reference sequence). CDR3 length equals 14 residues.

This chain joins TRBV10-1 and TRBJ2-7, with 13 nucleotides matching TRBD2. CDR3 length equals 14 residues. CDR1 is WNHNN and CDR2 is SYGVQD in the germline V gene (reference sequence). V lost 0 bases to trimming and J lost 9 bases; unmatched junction nucleotides: 2. The CDR3 protein is CASSESWTSGRQYF. CDR3 nucleotide sequence: TGCGCCAGCAGTGAGTCGTGGACTAGCGGGAGGCAGTACTTC.

This sequence joins TRBV10-1 and TRBJ2-3, with D tentatively TRBD1 (5 bases). V gave up 3 bases and J gave up 4 bases, with 14 bases separating them. The CDR3 has 15 residues. Per germline, CDR1 WNHNN and CDR2 SYGVQD (reference sequence). CDR3 nucleotide sequence: TGCGCCAGCAGTGAAGCAGGGCTCTCAGCAGATACGCAGTATTTT. This codes for CASSEAGLSADTQYF.

The chain combines TRBV6-4 with TRBJ2-1; 12 nucleotides agree with TRBD2. V shed 6 bases, J shed 8 bases, and the junction held 2 bases outside the gene matches. This CDR3 region has 13 residues. Per germline, CDR1 MRHNA and CDR2 SNTAGT. The CDR3: CASRTSGSHEQFF. CDR3 coding DNA: TGTGCCAGCAGGACTAGCGGGAGTCATGAGCAGTTCTTC.

The genes are TRBV6-5 and TRBJ2-7; D is perhaps TRBD1 (6 bases). Germline V CDR1 and CDR2: MNHEY, SVGAGI. Trimming stripped 6 bases from V and 6 bases from J, with 15 bases between. CDR3 length: 13 amino acids. This CDR3 is CASRGHRAGEQYF. The CDR3 DNA reads as TGTGCCAGCAGGGGCCACAGGGCAGGCGAGCAGTACTTC.

This chain joins TRBV7-2 and TRBJ2-5, with 12 bases identical to TRBD2. With V trimmed by 3 bases and J by 4 bases, 3 bases remained unmatched. The CDR3 totals 15 residues. CDR1 is SGHTA, CDR2 FQGNSA, per germline. The CDR3: CASSLTSGSGETQYF. CDR3 in DNA: TGTGCCAGCAGCTTGACTAGCGGGAGCGGAGAGACCCAGTACTTC.

The chain joins TRBV24-1 to TRBJ1-2; D uncertain. Trimming cost V 5 bases and J 3 bases, with 9 bases left between them. Germline-derived CDR1 and CDR2 are KGHDR and SFDVKD. The CDR3 has 13 amino acids. CDR3: CATSVEADYGYTF. The CDR3 DNA reads as TGTGCCACCAGTGTCGAGGCGGACTATGGCTACACCTTC.

The chain joins TRBV6-5 to TRBJ1-1; D is unresolved. CDR3 length: 14 amino acids. CDR1 is MNHEY, CDR2 SVGAGI, per germline. V was clipped by 0 bases and J by 5 bases, with 10 bases between them. The CDR3 spells CASSYSTLSTEAFF. The DNA of the CDR3 is TGTGCCAGCAGTTACTCGACTCTTAGTACTGAAGCTTTCTTT.

This clone showed up just a few times. The CDR3 sequence: CSVTGLAGATGELFF. CDR3 sequence (DNA): TGCAGCGTCACCGGACTAGCGGGAGCCACCGGGGAGCTGTTTTTT. The rearrangement links TRBV29-1 to TRBJ2-2; TRBD2 agrees at 13 bases. From germline, CDR1 is SQVTM and CDR2 ANQGSEA. The CDR3 consists of 15 residues. V was pared by 6 bases and J by 4 bases, with 5 bases of the junction left unmatched.

For the CDR3, the DNA is TGTGCCACTAAACAGGGGGCAAGATACGAGCAGTACTTC. It specifies CATKQGARYEQYF. The V call is TRBV12-3 or TRBV12-4, the J call TRBJ2-7; 9 nucleotides match TRBD1. The V gene end was trimmed by 10 bases and the J gene end by 4 bases; junction bases not matched to a gene: 8. The length of the CDR3 is 13 residues.

CDR3 loop: CASSSSGRLPGGGDDEQFF. For the CDR3, the DNA is TGTGCCAGCAGTTCTAGCGGGAGATTGCCGGGAGGAGGCGACGATGAGCAGTTCTTC. V and J are TRBV27 and TRBJ2-1; TRBD2 agrees at 10 bases. CDR1 is MNHEY and CDR2 is SMNVEV in the germline V gene (reference sequence). The CDR3 is made up of 19 amino acids. The trim removed 4 bases at V and 8 bases at J, leaving 20 bases unmatched.

The rearrangement uses TRBV4-1 and TRBJ2-2; D might be TRBD2 (6 bases). CDR1 is MGHRA and CDR2 is YSYEKL in the germline V gene. CDR3 size: 16 residues. Trimming pared 3 bases from V and 6 bases from J, leaving 17 bases between. CDR3 sequence: CASSQQPGGMPGELFF. CDR3 DNA: TGCGCCAGCAGCCAGCAGCCTGGCGGGATGCCCGGGGAGCTGTTTTTT.

The V call is TRBV9, the J call TRBJ1-5, with D possibly being TRBD1 (5 bases). This CDR3 region has 15 residues. The V gene's germline CDR1 is SGDLS and CDR2 YYNGEE. V was shortened by 6 bases and J by 7 bases, with 20 bases between the two germline ends. The CDR3: CASNSLGTAGQPQHF. The DNA for the CDR3 is TGTGCCAGCAACTCGTTGGGGACGGCGGGGCAGCCCCAGCATTTT.

This sequence joins TRBV7-9 and TRBJ1-2, with D possibly being TRBD1 (6 bases). There are 14 residues in the CDR3. Looked up from germline, CDR1 is SEHNR and CDR2 is FQNEAQ (reference sequence). Trimming cost V 4 bases and J 0 bases, with 9 bases left between them. CDR3 bases: TGTGCCAGCAGCTGGACAGAGACTAACTATGGCTACACCTTC. This translates into CASSWTETNYGYTF. The full variable domain, in which reference TRBV7-9 and TRBJ1-2 provide the parts outside the CDR3, is DTGVSQNPRHKITKRGQNVTFRCDPISEHNRLYWYRQTLGQGPEFLTYFQNEAQLEKSRLLSDRFSAERPKGSFSTLEIQRTEQGDSAMYLCASSWTETNYGYTFGSGTRLTVV.

V gene TRBV11-2 combines with J gene TRBJ1-1; weak D call: TRBD1 (5 bases). This CDR3 contains 13 residues. The V gene lost 0 bases and the J gene lost 8 bases, with 10 bases spanning the gap. Germline loops: CDR1 SGHAT, CDR2 FQNNGV. In DNA, the CDR3 is TGTGCCAGCAGCTTAGATCGGCAGGGAGAAGCTTTCTTT. It codes for CASSLDRQGEAFF. Full variable domain (missing parts from reference TRBV11-2 and TRBJ1-1): EAGVAQSPRYKIIEKRQSVAFWCNPISGHATLYWYQQILGQGPKLLIQFQNNGVVDDSQLPKDRFSAERLKGVDSTLKIQPAKLEDSAVYLCASSLDRQGEAFFGQGTRLTVV.

The chain uses TRBV10-1 and TRBJ2-1; no clear D gene. Trimming stripped 6 bases from V and 2 bases from J, with 8 bases between. The CDR3 is 13 amino acids. Germline values: CDR1 WNHNN, CDR2 SYGVQD (reference sequence). The CDR3 DNA reads as TGCGCCAGCAGCGGTACCCCCTACAATGAGCAGTTCTTC. This sequence encodes CASSGTPYNEQFF.

The chain recombines TRBV7-9 with TRBJ2-2, with D perhaps TRBD2 (6 bases). Germline-derived CDR1 and CDR2 are SEHNR and FQNEAQ (reference sequence). Trimming pared 5 bases from V and 1 base from J, leaving 11 bases between. The CDR3 loop spans 15 amino acids. CDR3 amino acids: CASSVYSGNTGELFF. The CDR3 DNA reads TGTGCCAGCAGCGTTTATAGCGGGAACACCGGGGAGCTGTTTTTT.

Details on this clone: One junction end does not reproduce the germline sequence, and a read error may be involved. The V and J genes are TRBV5-4 and TRBJ1-2, with 7 bases fitting TRBD1. CDR1 and CDR2 from the germline V gene are SGHNT and YYREEE (reference sequence). This CDR3 contains 12 residues. CDR3 nucleotide sequence: TGTGCCAGCAGCTTGGGGGGGACAGACAGGTTCTTC. It is translated as CASSLGGTDRFF.

The chain uses TRBV11-2 and TRBJ1-5; D uncertain. The V gene's germline CDR1 is SGHAT and CDR2 FQNNGV. Trimming took 1 base from V and 1 from J, leaving 8 bases between them. The CDR3 contains 15 residues. In DNA form, the CDR3 reads TGTGCCAGCAGCTTAGCGGGAACCAGCAATCAGCCCCAGCATTTT. It translates to CASSLAGTSNQPQHF. The whole variable domain, remainder taken from reference TRBV11-2 and TRBJ1-5, is EAGVAQSPRYKIIEKRQSVAFWCNPISGHATLYWYQQILGQGPKLLIQFQNNGVVDDSQLPKDRFSAERLKGVDSTLKIQPAKLEDSAVYLCASSLAGTSNQPQHFGDGTRLSIL.